The present TCR beta chain was sequenced within a study of T cell changes during pregnancy in multiple sclerosis (dated by TCRdb to between 2017 and 2020). In the study overall: In women with multiple sclerosis, the researchers looked at how the T cell repertoire shifted as pregnancy progressed.

CDR1 and CDR2 are drawn from the germline V gene (reference sequence): SGHKS, YYEKEE. The trim is 4 bases for V and 1 base for J, with a gap of 12 bases between the germline ends. From the cysteine up to the phenylalanine, the CDR3 has a length of 15 residues. Of the read, only the CDR3 DNA is kept; its 45 bases are in frame from base 1. The library was obtained by the immunoSEQ multiplex PCR assay. As stored in TCRdb, this immuneACCESS dataset retains in-frame rearrangements with V and J assigned. A fraction of the clones does not appear; measured against another copy, unresolved V genes explain less than half of the discrepancy, and the remainder lacks a known reason. For this sample there are 20,000 to 25,000 clones; 85% appear just once. Clones ranked in the top ten supply 15% to 18% of the sample. Comment on this clone: It has no known antigen specificity. Per-base quality was not reported, and no clone a single base away is much larger than it.

This receptor was obtained from a female donor in good health, enrolled as a control in a pregnancy study. Here the sequenced sample was CD8+ T cells from peripheral blood mononuclear cells, taken in the first trimester of pregnancy. The chain links TRBV5-5 with TRBJ1-5; TRBD1 is perhaps the D gene, given 6 matching bases. The CDR3 region reads CASSLQGNSNQPQHF. The nucleotide sequence is TGTGCCAGCAGCCTACAGGGTAACAGCAATCAGCCCCAGCATTTT.